These 14 T cell receptor beta chains were all obtained from the same sample, sequenced in a study of vaccination effects on CD4 cells after COVID-19. Measured with immunoSEQ multiplex PCR; TCRdb has only the in-frame clones, and not every one. Of approximately 40,000 clones in the sample, approximately 70% are singletons; the top ten hold 20% to 25%. Antigen-specific CD4+ T cells were expanded (with viral peptide pools) by the ViraFEST assay ahead of sequencing. The culture ran for nine to eleven days, and then CD4+ T cells were isolated. People in the vaccine group had not been infected with SARS-CoV-2 before, and their nucleocapsid antibodies were negative. The antigens of these receptors remain unknown. The material sequenced was CD4+ T cells from PBMCs cultured with SARS-CoV-2 spike peptides, taken before COVID-19 vaccination. The origin of the receptors is a human donor who received a COVID-19 vaccine.

The table lists this clone with a few counts. CDR3 DNA sequence: TGTGCCAGCAGTGCCTCCGGGACAGGGAAGAACTATGGCTACACCTTC. Protein: CASSASGTGKNYGYTF. The chain uses TRBV28 and TRBJ1-2, with TRBD1 matching 9 bases. This CDR3 is 16 amino acids long. V trimming: 5 bases; J trimming: 2 bases; junction bases outside the gene matches: 9. CDR1 and CDR2 (germline): MDHEN, SYDVKM.

This clone was picked up a small number of times. The genes are TRBV2 and TRBJ2-7, with 10 positions matching TRBD1. With V trimmed by 8 bases and J by 2 bases, 6 bases remained unmatched. CDR1 SNHLY and CDR2 FYNNEI come from the germline V gene. This CDR3 contains 14 residues. The DNA for the CDR3 is TGTGCCAGCGCCCCGGGACAGGGGCCCTACGAGCAGTACTTC. Its translation: CASAPGQGPYEQYF.

The J gene is TRBJ2-2, the V gene TRBV7-8; 8 bases fit TRBD2. J was trimmed by 2 bases and V by 5 bases; bases with no gene match: 10. There are 17 residues in the CDR3. Germline loops: CDR1 SGHVS, CDR2 FQNEAQ. As DNA, the CDR3 is TGTGCCAGCAGCCGACTAGCGACCGACATAAACACCGGGGAGCTGTTTTTT. Its translation: CASSRLATDINTGELFF.

The CDR3: CAWSVLGTGGHGYTF. The CDR3 DNA reads as TGTGCCTGGAGTGTACTAGGGACAGGGGGCCATGGCTACACCTTC. The V and J genes are TRBV30 and TRBJ1-2; 12 nucleotides match TRBD1. This CDR3 is built from 15 residues. V trimming: 0 bases; J trimming: 6 bases; junction bases outside the gene matches: 5. Per the germline V gene, CDR1 is GTSNPN and CDR2 is SVGIG (reference sequence).

This chain joins TRBV6-1 and TRBJ1-6; 7 bases match TRBD1. The length of the CDR3 is 17 residues. J gave up 5 bases and V 4 bases, and 11 bases lay outside the gene matches. The germline gives CDR1 MNHNS, CDR2 SASEGT. In DNA form, the CDR3 reads TGTGCCAGCAGTGTACAGGGGAGAACAAGAAATAATTCACCCCTCCACTTT. Residues: CASSVQGRTRNNSPLHF.

The CDR3 bases are TGCGCCAGCAGAGTTGACAACTCTTACAATGAGCAGTTCTTC. Its translation is CASRVDNSYNEQFF. This rearrangement joins TRBV5-1 to TRBJ2-1; unclear D gene. V dropped 5 bases and J dropped 4 bases, with 13 bases sitting between them. The CDR3 is made up of 14 amino acids. Germline V CDR1 and CDR2: SGHRS, YFSETQ. The full variable domain, its missing parts supplied by reference TRBV5-1 and TRBJ2-1, is KAGVTQTPRYLIKTRGQQVTLSCSPISGHRSVSWYQQTPGQGLQFLFEYFSETQRNKGNFPGRFSGRQFSNSRSEMNVSTLELGDSALYLCASRVDNSYNEQFFGPGTRLTVL.

The chain combines TRBV7-3 with TRBJ2-7; 8 positions agree with TRBD1. The junction had 6 bases not matched to a gene; V was cut back by 1 base and J by 7 bases. The CDR3 is 14 amino acids. Germline V gene lookup returns CDR1 SGHTA and CDR2 FQGTGA. The CDR3 coding sequence is TGTGCCAGCAGCTTAAGACGTACAGGGGGGGAGCAGTACTTC. Residues: CASSLRRTGGEQYF. Together with reference TRBV7-3 and TRBJ2-7, the CDR3 gives the full variable domain: GAGVSQTPSNKVTEKGKYVELRCDPISGHTALYWYRQSLGQGPEFLIYFQGTGAADDSGLPNDRFFAVRPEGSVSTLKIQRTERGDSAVYLCASSLRRTGGEQYFGPGTRLTVT.

V is TRBV28 and J is TRBJ1-5; 8 bases are shared with TRBD1. The CDR3 has 14 residues. Unmatched junction bases numbered 4, after V lost 4 bases and J lost 5 bases. Germline loops: CDR1 MDHEN, CDR2 SYDVKM. The CDR3 spells CASSWDRRYQPQHF. CDR3 sequence (DNA): TGTGCCAGCAGTTGGGACAGGCGGTATCAGCCCCAGCATTTT.

The rearrangement joins TRBV5-1 to TRBJ1-1, with 11 bases aligning to TRBD1. V shed 6 bases and J 3 bases; nucleotides not matched to a gene: 10. CDR1 is SGHRS and CDR2 is YFSETQ in the germline V gene. The CDR3 covers 16 residues. The CDR3 DNA sequence: TGCGCCAGCAACCCCGGACAGGGGGCGCGGTACACTGAAGCTTTCTTT. It codes for CASNPGQGARYTEAFF.

The chain joins TRBV19 to TRBJ1-4; D unclear. Trimming pared 4 bases from V and 2 bases from J, leaving 17 bases between. The CDR3 is 17 amino acids. Germline V gene data show CDR1 as LNHDA and CDR2 as SQIVND (reference sequence). CDR3 nucleotide sequence: TGTGCCAGTAGTAGGCCTGGAGGCATCGGCACTAATGAAAAACTGTTTTTT. Translation: CASSRPGGIGTNEKLFF.

J is TRBJ2-5 and V is TRBV6-2 or TRBV6-3; D remains unclear. Trimming removed 0 bases at V and 13 bases at J, with 12 bases between. CDR1 is MNHEY and CDR2 is SVGEGT in the germline V gene. There are 12 residues in the CDR3. CDR3 protein: CASSYSNSELYF. The CDR3 region has the DNA TGTGCCAGCAGTTACTCGAATTCGGAGTTGTACTTC.

Only a few counts were recorded for this clone. This sequence joins TRBV5-1 and TRBJ1-1; 9 bases line up with TRBD1. Trimming cost V 4 bases and J 1 base; bases outside gene matches: 8. In germline, CDR1 is SGHRS, CDR2 YFSETQ. There are 16 residues in the CDR3. CDR3 region: CASSRLTGGANTEAFF. The CDR3, as DNA: TGCGCCAGCAGCCGTCTCACAGGGGGCGCGAACACTGAAGCTTTCTTT.

Turning to this clone: This sample includes further DNA sequences coding for the same CDR3. This chain joins TRBV3-1 (or the pseudogene TRBV3-2) and TRBJ1-3; 9 nucleotides match TRBD1. V trimming: 6 bases; J trimming: 2 bases; junction bases outside the gene matches: 5. The germline gives CDR1 LGHDT, CDR2 YNNKEL (reference sequence). This CDR3 is built from 15 residues. The CDR3, as DNA: TGTGCCAGCAGTCAAACAGGGGGCCCTGGAAACACCATATATTTT. Amino acids: CASSQTGGPGNTIYF.

The chain combines TRBV4-3 with TRBJ1-2; tentative D call: TRBD1 (5 bases). The V end was cut by 0 bases, the J end by 2 bases, with 10 bases between. CDR3 length equals 15 residues. Germline V lookup: CDR1 LGHNA, CDR2 YSLEER. The DNA for the CDR3 is TGCGCCAGCAGCCAAGATTTGAACAGGAACTATGGCTACACCTTC. Residues: CASSQDLNRNYGYTF.